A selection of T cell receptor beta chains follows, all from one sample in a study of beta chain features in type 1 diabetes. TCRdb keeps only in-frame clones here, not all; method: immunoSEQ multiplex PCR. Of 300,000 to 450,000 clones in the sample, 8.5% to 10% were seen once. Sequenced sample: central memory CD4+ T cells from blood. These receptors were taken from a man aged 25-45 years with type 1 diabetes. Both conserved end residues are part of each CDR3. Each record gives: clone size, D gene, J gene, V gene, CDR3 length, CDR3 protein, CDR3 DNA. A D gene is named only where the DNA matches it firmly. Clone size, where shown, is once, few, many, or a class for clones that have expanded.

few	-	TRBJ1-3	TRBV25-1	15	CASAATGTSGNTIYF	TGTGCCAGCGCGGCAACCGGGACATCGGGAAACACCATATATTTT
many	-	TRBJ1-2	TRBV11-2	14	CASSLDRHNYGYTF	TGTGCCAGCAGCTTGGACAGACATAACTATGGCTACACCTTC
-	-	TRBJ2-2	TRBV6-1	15	CASSATIANTGELFF	TGTGCCAGCAGTGCAACCATAGCGAACACCGGGGAGCTGTTTTTT
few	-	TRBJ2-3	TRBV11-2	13	CASSPPNTDTQYF	TGTGCCAGCAGCCCCCCGAACACAGATACGCAGTATTTT
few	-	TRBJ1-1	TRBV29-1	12	CTHKAGATEAFF	TGCACCCACAAGGCGGGGGCAACTGAAGCTTTCTTT
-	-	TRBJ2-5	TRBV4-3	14	CASSRERTGETQYF	TGCGCCAGCAGCCGAGAACGGACTGGGGAGACCCAGTACTTC
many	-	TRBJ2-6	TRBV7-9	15	CASRSPVSGANVLTF	TGTGCCAGCAGGTCCCCGGTTTCCGGGGCCAACGTCCTGACTTTC
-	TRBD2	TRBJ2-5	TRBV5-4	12	CASDAGGETQYF	TGTGCCAGCGATGCGGGGGGGGAGACCCAGTACTTC
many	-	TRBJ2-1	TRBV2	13	CASSERTANEQFF	TGTGCCAGCAGTGAGCGAACGGCCAATGAGCAGTTCTTC
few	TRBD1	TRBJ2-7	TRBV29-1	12	CSATGQGDEQYF	TGCAGCGCCACGGGACAGGGTGACGAGCAGTACTTC
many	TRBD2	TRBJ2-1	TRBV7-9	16	CASSLDLAGYYNEQFF	TGTGCCAGCAGCTTAGATCTAGCGGGATATTACAATGAGCAGTTCTTC
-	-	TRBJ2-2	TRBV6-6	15	CASSYQAEGPGELFF	TGTGCCAGCAGTTACCAAGCAGAGGGTCCCGGGGAGCTGTTTTTT
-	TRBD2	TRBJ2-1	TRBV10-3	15	CAISEGGRPSNEQFF	TGTGCCATCAGTGAGGGCGGGAGACCCTCCAATGAGCAGTTCTTC
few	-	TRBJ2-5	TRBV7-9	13	CASSRGSQETQYF	TGTGCCAGCAGCCGCGGGTCCCAAGAGACCCAGTACTTC
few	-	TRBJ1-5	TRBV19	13	CASSMSVNQPQHF	TGTGCCAGTAGTATGTCAGTCAATCAGCCCCAGCATTTT
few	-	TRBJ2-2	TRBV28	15	CASSLGSLITGELFF	TGTGCCAGCAGTTTAGGCTCCCTAATCACCGGGGAGCTGTTTTTT
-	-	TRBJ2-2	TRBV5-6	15	CASSSGTTNTGELFF	TGTGCCAGCAGCTCCGGGACAACGAACACCGGGGAGCTGTTTTTT
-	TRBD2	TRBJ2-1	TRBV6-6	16	CASSPHGASGYNEQFF	TGTGCCAGCAGCCCTCACGGGGCTAGCGGTTACAATGAGCAGTTCTTC
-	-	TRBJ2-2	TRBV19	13	CASTWGITGELFF	TGTGCCAGTACCTGGGGTATTACCGGGGAGCTGTTTTTT
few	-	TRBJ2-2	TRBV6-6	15	CASSSSGTGTGELFF	TGTGCCAGCAGCTCTTCAGGGACGGGCACCGGGGAGCTGTTTTTT
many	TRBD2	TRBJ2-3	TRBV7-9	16	CASSLYLAGFTDTQYF	TGTGCCAGCAGCTTATACCTAGCGGGATTCACAGATACGCAGTATTTT
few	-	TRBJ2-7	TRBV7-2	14	CASSPRGGSDEQYF	TGTGCCAGCAGCCCTCGTGGGGGAAGCGACGAGCAGTACTTC
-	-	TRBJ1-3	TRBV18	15	CASSPEQVSGNTIYF	TGTGCCAGCTCACCGGAACAGGTCTCTGGAAACACCATATATTTT
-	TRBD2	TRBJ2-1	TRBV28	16	CASSRPGREIYNEQFF	TGTGCCAGCAGCCGCCCAGGGCGGGAGATCTACAATGAGCAGTTCTTC
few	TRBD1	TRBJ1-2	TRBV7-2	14	CASSSDREGYGYTF	TGTGCCAGCAGCTCCGACAGGGAGGGATATGGCTACACCTTC
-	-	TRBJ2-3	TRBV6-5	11	CASTGDYTQYF	TGTGCCAGCACTGGGGATTATACGCAGTATTTT
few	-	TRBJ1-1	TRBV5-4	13	CASSFSANTEAFF	TGTGCCAGCAGCTTCTCAGCGAACACTGAAGCTTTCTTT
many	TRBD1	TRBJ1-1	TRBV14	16	CASSQEDDRVSLAAFF	TGTGCCAGCAGCCAAGAGGACGACAGGGTCAGCCTTGCGGCTTTCTTT
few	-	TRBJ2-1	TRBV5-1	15	CASSYGGSPSNEQFF	TGCGCCAGCAGCTATGGGGGGTCGCCAAGCAATGAGCAGTTCTTC
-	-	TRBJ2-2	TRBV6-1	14	CASSGRANTGELFF	TGTGCCAGCAGTGGACGGGCGAACACCGGGGAGCTGTTTTTT
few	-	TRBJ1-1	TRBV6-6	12	CASGRVNTEAFF	TGTGCCAGCGGAAGGGTGAACACTGAAGCTTTCTTT
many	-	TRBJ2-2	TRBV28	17	CASSNVGYLGNTGELFF	TGTGCCAGCAGTAACGTGGGGTACTTAGGGAACACCGGGGAGCTGTTTTTT
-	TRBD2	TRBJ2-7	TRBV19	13	CASRTSGSYEQYF	TGTGCCAGTAGGACTAGCGGGAGCTACGAGCAGTACTTC
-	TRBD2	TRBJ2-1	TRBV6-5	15	CACSWWGGRNNEQFF	TGTGCCTGCAGTTGGTGGGGCGGGAGGAACAATGAGCAGTTCTTC
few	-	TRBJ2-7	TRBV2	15	CASSEAGQPTYEQYF	TGTGCCAGCAGTGAAGCAGGGCAGCCGACCTACGAGCAGTACTTC
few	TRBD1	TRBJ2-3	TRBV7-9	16	CASSLESTGGRDTQYF	TGTGCCAGCAGCTTGGAATCGACAGGGGGCAGGGATACGCAGTATTTT
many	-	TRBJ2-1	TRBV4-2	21	CASSQAPLRRGRERPYNEQFF	TGTGCCAGCAGCCAAGCCCCTCTTCGGCGGGGAAGGGAAAGGCCTTACAATGAGCAGTTCTTC
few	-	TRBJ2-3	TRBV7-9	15	CASSLTSGLTDTQYF	TGTGCCAGCAGCTTAACGTCAGGGTTAACAGATACGCAGTATTTT
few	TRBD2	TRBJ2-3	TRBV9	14	CASSVRGETDTQYF	TGTGCCAGCAGCGTGCGGGGGGAGACAGATACGCAGTATTTT
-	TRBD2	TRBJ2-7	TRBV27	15	CASSSTSGTTYEQYF	TGTGCCAGCAGTTCTACTAGCGGTACGACCTACGAGCAGTACTTC
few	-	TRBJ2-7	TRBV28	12	CASSGSSYEQYF	TGTGCCAGCAGCGGTAGCTCCTACGAGCAGTACTTC
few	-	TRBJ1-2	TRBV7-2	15	CASSLATAFTYGYTF	TGTGCCAGCAGCTTAGCCACAGCTTTTACCTATGGCTACACCTTC
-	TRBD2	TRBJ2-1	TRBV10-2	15	CASRPGLGGDNEQFF	TGCGCCAGCCGTCCGGGACTAGGGGGGGACAATGAGCAGTTCTTC
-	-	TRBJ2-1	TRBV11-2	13	CASSLGLLNEQFF	TGTGCCAGCAGCTTAGGGCTTTTGAATGAGCAGTTCTTC
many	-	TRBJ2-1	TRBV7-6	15	CASSLAGGSLNEQFF	TGTGCCAGCAGCTTAGCGGGGGGATCCCTAAATGAGCAGTTCTTC
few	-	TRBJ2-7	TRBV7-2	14	CASSLLLGAYEQYF	TGTGCCAGCAGCTTACTGTTAGGAGCCTACGAGCAGTACTTC
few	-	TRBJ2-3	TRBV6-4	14	CASREQVSTDTQYF	TGTGCCAGCAGAGAACAAGTTAGCACAGATACGCAGTATTTT
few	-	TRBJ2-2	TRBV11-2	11	CASSFVEELFF	TGTGCCAGCAGCTTCGTTGAGGAGCTGTTTTTT
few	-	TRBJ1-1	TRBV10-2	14	CASSAEVAYTEAFF	TGCGCCAGCAGTGCCGAAGTTGCCTACACTGAAGCTTTCTTT
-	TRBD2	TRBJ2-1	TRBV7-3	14	CASRTSGRDNEQFF	TGTGCCAGCAGGACTAGCGGGAGAGACAATGAGCAGTTCTTC
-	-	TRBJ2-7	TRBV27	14	CASSLQETAYEQYF	TGTGCCAGCAGTTTACAGGAGACAGCCTACGAGCAGTACTTC
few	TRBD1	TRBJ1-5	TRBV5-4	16	CASSVDRGSANQPQHF	TGTGCCAGCAGCGTTGACAGGGGGTCTGCCAATCAGCCCCAGCATTTT